The 11 T cell receptor beta chains listed next were all sequenced from one sample in a study of blood T cell repertoires in COVID-19. Only in-frame clones appear in the TCRdb table, and some are missing; sequencing was by immunoSEQ multiplex PCR. Altogether about 160,000 clones are present, 87% being singletons, with the ten largest covering about 4.1%. Sequenced sample: peripheral blood. These receptors all stem from a woman aged 55-70 years with active or convalescent COVID-19.

The chain combines TRBV6-5 with TRBJ1-4; maybe TRBD1 (6 bases). The CDR3 contains 14 residues. The germline gives CDR1 MNHEY, CDR2 SVGAGI. V shed 4 bases and J shed 2 bases, with 8 bases lying between them. The CDR3 DNA sequence: TGTGCCAGCAGTTTCGGACAGACTAATGAAAAACTGTTTTTT. Translating gives CASSFGQTNEKLFF.

The gene calls are TRBV6-5 and TRBJ1-5; TRBD1 matches 10 bases. This CDR3 is built from 16 residues. Germline V CDR1 and CDR2: MNHEY, SVGAGI. After removal of 4 bases from V and 4 bases from J, the junction contained 7 bases not matched to a gene. Written as DNA, the CDR3 is TGTGCCAGCAGTTTTGGATTGGGACAGGGGAATCAGCCCCAGCATTTT. It translates to CASSFGLGQGNQPQHF.

The CDR3 reads CASSSPPQGNTEAFF. The CDR3 bases are TGTGCCAGCAGCTCCCCCCCCCAGGGGAACACTGAAGCTTTCTTT. The rearrangement uses TRBV5-4 and TRBJ1-1; D possibly corresponds to TRBD1 (5 bases). Trimming left V 3 bases short and J 1 base short, with 13 bases between. Germline values: CDR1 SGHNT, CDR2 YYREEE (reference sequence). The CDR3 totals 15 residues.

The chain has TRBV5-6 and TRBJ2-7, with 9 bases aligning to TRBD1. V lost 2 bases and J lost 3; bases outside the gene matches: 3. From germline, CDR1 is SGHDT and CDR2 YYEEEE. The CDR3 runs 14 residues. The CDR3 DNA reads as TGTGCCAGCAGCTTTGGACAGGGGATCTACGAGCAGTACTTC. It yields the protein CASSFGQGIYEQYF. The full variable domain, completed using reference TRBV5-6 and TRBJ2-7, is DAGVTQSPTHLIKTRGQQVTLRCSPKSGHDTVSWYQQALGQGPQFIFQYYEEEERQRGNFPDRFSGHQFPNYSSELNVNALLLGDSALYLCASSFGQGIYEQYFGPGTRLTVT.

This clone has a single count. This sequence joins TRBV27 and TRBJ2-7; D remains unclear. This CDR3 contains 15 residues. The germline CDR1 and CDR2 sequences are MNHEY and SMNVEV (reference sequence). Trimming shortened V by 0 bases and J by 0 bases, and 9 bases separated the two germline ends. In nucleotides, the CDR3 is TGTGCCAGCAGTTTATCGGCAGGATTCTCCTACGAGCAGTACTTC. Translated: CASSLSAGFSYEQYF.

The gene calls are TRBV7-8 and TRBJ1-2; 8 bases align to TRBD1. Trimming took 4 bases from V and 2 from J; bases not matched to a gene: 9. The germline gives CDR1 SGHVS, CDR2 FQNEAQ. CDR3 length: 16 amino acids. CDR3: CASSSEAGGANYGYTF. CDR3 coding DNA: TGTGCCAGCAGCTCAGAGGCAGGGGGCGCGAACTATGGCTACACCTTC. Using reference TRBV7-8 and TRBJ1-2 for the parts outside the CDR3, the full variable domain is GAGVSQSPRYKVAKRGQDVALRCDPISGHVSLFWYQQALGQGPEFLTYFQNEAQLDKSGLPSDRFFAERPEGSVSTLKIQRTQQEDSAVYLCASSSEAGGANYGYTFGSGTRLTVV.

V gene TRBV6-2 or TRBV6-3 combines with J gene TRBJ1-5, with D maybe TRBD1 (6 bases). The CDR3 spans 15 residues. V was trimmed by 2 bases and J by 4 bases, leaving 12 bases between them. Germline loops: CDR1 MNHEY, CDR2 SVGEGT. The CDR3 coding sequence is TGTGCCAGCAGTTACCACGACAGGCCTAATCAGCCCCAGCATTTT. Translating gives CASSYHDRPNQPQHF.

The rearrangement joins TRBV5-4 to TRBJ1-2; D remains unclear. Per the germline V gene, CDR1 is SGHNT and CDR2 is YYREEE (reference sequence). This CDR3 is 14 amino acids long. Trimming took off 2 bases at V and 3 bases at J, with 11 bases between the two ends. CDR3 nucleotides: TGTGCCAGCAGCTTAGGGTACGGGGACTATGGCTACACCTTC. Protein sequence: CASSLGYGDYGYTF.

This CDR3 is CASSGGNSNQPQHF. The CDR3 DNA sequence: TGTGCCAGCTCTGGGGGGAATAGCAATCAGCCCCAGCATTTT. The chain uses TRBV18 and TRBJ1-5, with D perhaps TRBD1 (5 bases). Trimming took 6 bases from V and 0 from J, leaving 9 bases between them. The CDR3 consists of 14 residues. Germline V gives CDR1 KGHSH, CDR2 LQKENI. Complete variable domain (other parts from reference TRBV18 and TRBJ1-5): NAGVMQNPRHLVRRRGQEARLRCSPMKGHSHVYWYRQLPEEGLKFMVYLQKENIIDESGMPKERFSAEFPKEGPSILRIQQVVRGDSAAYFCASSGGNSNQPQHFGDGTRLSIL.

The rearrangement joins TRBV3-1 (or the pseudogene TRBV3-2) to TRBJ1-6; D might be TRBD1 (5 bases). Germline lookup yields CDR1 LGHDT and CDR2 YNNKEL (reference sequence). The CDR3 totals 13 residues. Deletions cut 6 bases from V and 5 bases from J, with 8 bases between. CDR3 bases: TGTGCCAGCAGTGGAGGGGATAATTCACCCCTCCACTTT. It translates to CASSGGDNSPLHF.

The J gene is TRBJ2-1, the V gene TRBV19; TRBD2 might be the D (5 bases). This CDR3 has 14 amino acids. The germline CDR1 and CDR2 sequences are LNHDA and SQIVND (reference sequence). V was pared by 6 bases and J by 4 bases, with 13 bases between. The CDR3 loop is CASSQDLPYNEQFF. CDR3 in DNA: TGTGCCAGTAGCCAGGACTTACCATACAATGAGCAGTTCTTC.